This record concerns one TCR beta chain sequence. Generated by immunoSEQ multiplex PCR, the TCRdb table keeps only in-frame clones and is missing some. Of around 35,000 clones in the sample, 85% are singletons; the top ten hold about 7%. This entry is derived from a study of blood T cell repertoires in COVID-19. Across the study: Spain, Italy and the United States supplied samples that represented acute and convalescent COVID-19. In each case, the material was cDNA or gDNA derived from T cells, B-cell-depleted T cells, or PBMCs.

Trimming removed 7 bases at V and 0 bases at J, with 24 bases between. The V gene's germline CDR1 is LNHDA and CDR2 SQIVND (reference sequence). The CDR3 length is 18 residues. This chain links TRBV19 with TRBJ1-1; weak D call: TRBD1 (6 bases). The source material was peripheral blood. The source of this sequence is a human donor in a cohort sampled during active COVID-19. In DNA, the CDR3 is TGTGCCAGTACCACTCGGGACACCGGGATGCCTTTGAACACTGAAGCTTTCTTT. Translated: CASTTRDTGMPLNTEAFF.